This section outlines one TCR beta chain sequence together with its context. What it binds is unknown. V was pared by 1 base and J by 6 bases, with 15 bases between. The germline V gene has CDR1 LGHDT and CDR2 YNNKEL (reference sequence). This CDR3 is 15 amino acids long. This record belongs to a study of T cell responses to AZD1222 COVID-19 vaccine. Points from the study as a whole: CD4 TCRs linked to vaccination spanned spike, dominating at 160-218 and 743-854. Two doses of AZD1222 preceded a rise in Spike-specific TCR breadth and depth.

TCRdb keeps only in-frame clones here, not all; method: immunoSEQ multiplex PCR. Among 150,000 to 200,000 clones listed, approximately 94% were seen once. Sequenced here: peripheral blood, sampled on day 0 of AZD1222 vaccination. The clonotype was recovered from an adult in good health. The V and J genes are TRBV3-1 (or the pseudogene TRBV3-2) and TRBJ1-2, with a tentative D call TRBD1 (6 bases). The CDR3 here is CASSQGRSGAHGYTF. CDR3 in DNA: TGTGCCAGCAGCCAAGGAAGGTCAGGGGCCCATGGCTACACCTTC.